This TCR beta chain was captured in a study of T cell responses to AZD1222 COVID-19 vaccine. Study-level points and caveats: None of the repertoires were sampled until the peak T cell response had passed.

In regard to this clone: Its specificity is not known.

Produced via immunoSEQ multiplex PCR; TCRdb's table is partial and in-frame only. The sample holds about 110,000 clones; around nine tenths are singletons and the top ten take around 20%. Germline CDR1 reads SNHLY; CDR2 reads FYNNEI. The CDR3 spans 14 residues. With 4 bases removed from V and 3 bases from J, the gap between germline ends came to 13 bases. The source was peripheral blood, collected on day 0 of AZD1222 vaccination. This TCR was sampled from an adult in good health. This chain uses TRBV2 with TRBJ2-7, with D tentatively TRBD1 (7 bases). The CDR3 here is CASSGQGGIYEQYF. Written as DNA, the CDR3 is TGTGCCAGCAGTGGACAGGGAGGAATCTACGAGCAGTACTTC.